The next 3 T cell receptor beta chains were all read from a single sample in a study of graft-versus-host responses after intestinal transplantation. Assay used: immunoSEQ multiplex PCR; TCRdb lists only in-frame clones, some missing. The table has about 93,000 clones, 90% to 95% seen once; the top ten hold around 0.49%. These receptors' targets are unknown. The sequences come from unstimulated CD8+ T cells sorted from spleen or lymph node cells, collected before intestinal transplant. Every receptor here comes from a human donor who received an intestinal transplant.

Comments on this clone: The sample has other DNA sequences that encode this CDR3 too. This chain uses TRBV19 with TRBJ2-1, with a tentative D call TRBD1 (6 bases). Germline-derived CDR1 and CDR2 are LNHDA and SQIVND (reference sequence). The CDR3 spans 12 residues. The V and J ends lost 1 base and 10 bases respectively, with 8 bases between them. Written as DNA, the CDR3 is TGTGCCAGTAGTATAGGGGGGCTGGAGCAGTTCTTC. Amino acids: CASSIGGLEQFF.

This chain uses TRBV19 with TRBJ2-1; D not certain. CDR1 LNHDA and CDR2 SQIVND come from the germline V gene (reference sequence). V dropped 9 bases and J dropped 3 bases, with 6 bases sitting between them. The CDR3 covers 11 residues. The DNA for the CDR3 is TGTGCCAGCAACAACTACAATGAGCAGTTCTTC. Protein sequence: CASNNYNEQFF.

This chain connects TRBV27 to TRBJ1-2; 8 bases are a match to TRBD1. The germline gives CDR1 MNHEY, CDR2 SMNVEV (reference sequence). V dropped 2 bases and J dropped 5; count of bases not matched to a gene: 4. This CDR3 contains 14 residues. CDR3 in amino acids: CASSLAGGQYGYTF. The CDR3 region has the DNA TGTGCCAGCAGTTTAGCAGGGGGCCAGTATGGCTACACCTTC.